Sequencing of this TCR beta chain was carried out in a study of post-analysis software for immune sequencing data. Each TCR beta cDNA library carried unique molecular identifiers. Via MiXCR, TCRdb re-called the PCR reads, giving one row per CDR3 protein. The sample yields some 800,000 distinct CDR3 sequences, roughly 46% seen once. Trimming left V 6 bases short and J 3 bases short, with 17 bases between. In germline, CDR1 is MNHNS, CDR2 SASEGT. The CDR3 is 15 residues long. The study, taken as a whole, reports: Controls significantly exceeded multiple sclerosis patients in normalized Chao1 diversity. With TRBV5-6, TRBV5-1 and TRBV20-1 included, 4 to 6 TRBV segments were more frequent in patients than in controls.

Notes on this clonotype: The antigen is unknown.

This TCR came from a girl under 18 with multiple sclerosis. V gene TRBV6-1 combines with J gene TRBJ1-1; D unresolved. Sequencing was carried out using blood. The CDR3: CASRDWTLSYTEAFF. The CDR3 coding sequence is TGTGCCAGCAGGGACTGGACCCTCTCATACACTGAAGCTTTCTTT.